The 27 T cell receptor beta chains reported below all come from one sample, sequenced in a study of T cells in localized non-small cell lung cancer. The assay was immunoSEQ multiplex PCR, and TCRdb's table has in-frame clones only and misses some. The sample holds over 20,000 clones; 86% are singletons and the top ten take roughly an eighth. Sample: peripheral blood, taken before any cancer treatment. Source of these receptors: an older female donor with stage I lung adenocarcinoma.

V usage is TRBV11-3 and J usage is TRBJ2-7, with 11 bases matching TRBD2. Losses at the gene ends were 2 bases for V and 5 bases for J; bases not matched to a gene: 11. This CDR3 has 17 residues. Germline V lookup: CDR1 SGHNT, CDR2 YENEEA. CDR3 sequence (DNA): TGTGCCAGCAGCTTATTATCACTAGCGGGAGTAAACGACGAGCAGTACTTC. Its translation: CASSLLSLAGVNDEQYF.

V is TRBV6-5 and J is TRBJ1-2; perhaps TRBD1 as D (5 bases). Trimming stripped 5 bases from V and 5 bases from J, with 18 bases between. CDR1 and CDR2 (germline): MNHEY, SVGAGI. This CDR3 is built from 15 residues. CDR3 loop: CASSTTTGTAYGYTF. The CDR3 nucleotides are TGTGCCAGCAGTACAACCACCGGGACGGCTTATGGCTACACCTTC.

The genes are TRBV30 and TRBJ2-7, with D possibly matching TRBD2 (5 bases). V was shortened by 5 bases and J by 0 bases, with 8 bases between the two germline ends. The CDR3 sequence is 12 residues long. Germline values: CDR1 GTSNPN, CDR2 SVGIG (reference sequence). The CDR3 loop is CAWGGFSYEQYF. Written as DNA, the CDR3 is TGTGCCTGGGGCGGGTTCTCCTACGAGCAGTACTTC.

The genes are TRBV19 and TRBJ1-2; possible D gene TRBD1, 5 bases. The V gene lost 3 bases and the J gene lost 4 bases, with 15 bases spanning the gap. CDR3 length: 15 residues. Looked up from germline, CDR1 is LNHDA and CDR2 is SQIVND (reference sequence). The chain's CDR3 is CASSIISSGGYGYTF. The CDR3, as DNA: TGTGCCAGTAGTATTATATCTTCGGGGGGCTATGGCTACACCTTC.

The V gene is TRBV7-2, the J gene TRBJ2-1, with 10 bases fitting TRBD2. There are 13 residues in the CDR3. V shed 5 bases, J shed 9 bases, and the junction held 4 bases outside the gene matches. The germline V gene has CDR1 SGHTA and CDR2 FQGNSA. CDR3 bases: TGTGCCAGCAGCCCGCAGCGGGAGGGTGAGCAGTTCTTC. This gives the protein CASSPQREGEQFF. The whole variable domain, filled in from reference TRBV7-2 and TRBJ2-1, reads GAGVSQSPSNKVTEKGKDVELRCDPISGHTALYWYRQSLGQGLEFLIYFQGNSAPDKSGLPSDRFSAERTGGSVSTLTIQRTQQEDSAVYLCASSPQREGEQFFGPGTRLTVL.

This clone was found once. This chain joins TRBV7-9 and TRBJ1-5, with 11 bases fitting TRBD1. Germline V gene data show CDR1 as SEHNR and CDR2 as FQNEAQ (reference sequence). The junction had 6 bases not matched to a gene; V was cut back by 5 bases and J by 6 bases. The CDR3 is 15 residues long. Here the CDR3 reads CASSPGTGGSQPQHF. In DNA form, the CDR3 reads TGTGCCAGCAGCCCCGGGACAGGGGGTTCTCAGCCCCAGCATTTT.

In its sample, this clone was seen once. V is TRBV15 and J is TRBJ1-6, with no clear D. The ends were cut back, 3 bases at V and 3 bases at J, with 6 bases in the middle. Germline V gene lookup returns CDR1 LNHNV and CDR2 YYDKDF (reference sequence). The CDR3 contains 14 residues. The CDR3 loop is CATSRVDYNSPLHF. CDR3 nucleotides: TGTGCCACCAGCAGGGTCGACTATAATTCACCCCTCCACTTT.

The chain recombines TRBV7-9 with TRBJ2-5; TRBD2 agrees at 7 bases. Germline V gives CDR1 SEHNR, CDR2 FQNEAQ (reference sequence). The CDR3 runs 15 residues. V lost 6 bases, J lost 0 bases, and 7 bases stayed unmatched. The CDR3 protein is CASRGRGSYQETQYF. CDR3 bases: TGTGCCAGCAGAGGGCGGGGGAGCTACCAAGAGACCCAGTACTTC.

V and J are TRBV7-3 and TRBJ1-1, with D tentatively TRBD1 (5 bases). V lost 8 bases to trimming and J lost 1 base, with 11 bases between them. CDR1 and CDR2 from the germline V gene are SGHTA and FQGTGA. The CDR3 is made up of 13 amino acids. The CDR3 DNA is TGTGCCAGCGGGGACGGCAGGAACACTGAAGCTTTCTTT. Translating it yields CASGDGRNTEAFF.

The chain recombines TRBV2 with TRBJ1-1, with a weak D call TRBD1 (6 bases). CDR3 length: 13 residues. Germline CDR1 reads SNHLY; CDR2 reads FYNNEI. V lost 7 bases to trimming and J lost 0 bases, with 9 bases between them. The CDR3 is CASTGQLNTEAFF. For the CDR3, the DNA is TGTGCCAGCACCGGACAGTTGAACACTGAAGCTTTCTTT.

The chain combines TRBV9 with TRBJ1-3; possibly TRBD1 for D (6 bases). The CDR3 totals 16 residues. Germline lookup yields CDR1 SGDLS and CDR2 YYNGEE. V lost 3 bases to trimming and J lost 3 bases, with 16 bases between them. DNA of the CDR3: TGTGCCAGCAGCGAGGGGGGCCGGGAAAGTGGAAACACCATATATTTT. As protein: CASSEGGRESGNTIYF.

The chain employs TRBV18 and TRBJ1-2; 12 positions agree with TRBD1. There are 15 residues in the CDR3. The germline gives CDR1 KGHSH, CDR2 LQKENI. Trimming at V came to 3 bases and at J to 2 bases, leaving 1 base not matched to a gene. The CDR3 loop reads CASSPGQGANYGYTF. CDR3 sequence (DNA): TGTGCCAGCTCACCGGGACAGGGGGCCAACTATGGCTACACCTTC.

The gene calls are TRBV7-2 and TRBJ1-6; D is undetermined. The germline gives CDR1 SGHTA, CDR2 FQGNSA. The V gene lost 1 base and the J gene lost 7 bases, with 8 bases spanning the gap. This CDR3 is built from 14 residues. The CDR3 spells CASSLVGGNSPLHF. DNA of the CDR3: TGTGCCAGCAGCTTAGTGGGTGGGAATTCACCCCTCCACTTT.

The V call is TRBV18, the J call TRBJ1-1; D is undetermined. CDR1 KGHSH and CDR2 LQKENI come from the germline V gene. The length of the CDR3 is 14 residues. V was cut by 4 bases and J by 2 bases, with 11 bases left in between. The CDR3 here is CASSLSPPNTEAFF. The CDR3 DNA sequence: TGTGCCAGCTCACTCAGTCCCCCTAACACTGAAGCTTTCTTT.

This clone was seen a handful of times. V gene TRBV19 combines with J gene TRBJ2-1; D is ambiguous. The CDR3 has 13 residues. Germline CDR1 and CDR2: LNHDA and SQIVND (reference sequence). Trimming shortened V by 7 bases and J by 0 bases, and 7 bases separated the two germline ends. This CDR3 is CASTVGSYNEQFF. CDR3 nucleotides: TGTGCCAGTACCGTGGGCTCCTACAATGAGCAGTTCTTC.

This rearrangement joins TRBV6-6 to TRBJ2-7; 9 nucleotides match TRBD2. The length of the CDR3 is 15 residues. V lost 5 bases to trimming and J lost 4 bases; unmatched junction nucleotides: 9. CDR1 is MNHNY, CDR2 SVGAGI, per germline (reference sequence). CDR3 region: CASSRGLATVYEQYF. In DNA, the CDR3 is TGTGCCAGCAGTCGAGGACTAGCGACAGTGTACGAGCAGTACTTC.

CDR3 loop: CASSTGRMGLNTEAFF. The CDR3 bases are TGCGCCAGCAGCACCGGACGGATGGGGTTGAACACTGAAGCTTTCTTT. V and J are TRBV5-1 and TRBJ1-1; D ambiguous. Germline V gene sequence: CDR1 SGHRS, CDR2 YFSETQ. V dropped 4 bases and J dropped 0 bases, with 16 bases sitting between them. CDR3 size: 16 residues. Combining the CDR3 with reference TRBV5-1 and TRBJ1-1 gives the whole variable domain KAGVTQTPRYLIKTRGQQVTLSCSPISGHRSVSWYQQTPGQGLQFLFEYFSETQRNKGNFPGRFSGRQFSNSRSEMNVSTLELGDSALYLCASSTGRMGLNTEAFFGQGTRLTVV.

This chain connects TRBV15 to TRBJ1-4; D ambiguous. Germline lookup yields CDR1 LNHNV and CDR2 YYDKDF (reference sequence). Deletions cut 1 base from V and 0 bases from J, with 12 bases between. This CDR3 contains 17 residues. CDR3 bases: TGTGCCACCAGCAGAGGGAGGTCAGGATCAACTAATGAAAAACTGTTTTTT. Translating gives CATSRGRSGSTNEKLFF.

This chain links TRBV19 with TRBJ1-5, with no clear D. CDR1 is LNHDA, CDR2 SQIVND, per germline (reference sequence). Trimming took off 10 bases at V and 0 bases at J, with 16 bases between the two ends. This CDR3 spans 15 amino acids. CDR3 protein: CATTGELYSNQPQHF. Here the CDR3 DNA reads TGTGCCACCACCGGAGAACTTTATAGCAATCAGCCCCAGCATTTT.

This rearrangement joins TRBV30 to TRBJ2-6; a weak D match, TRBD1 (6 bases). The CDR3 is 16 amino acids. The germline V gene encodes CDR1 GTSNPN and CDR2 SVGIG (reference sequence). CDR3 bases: TGTGCTTGCGGACAGTTTCCAAGCTCTGGGGCCAACGTCCTGACTTTC. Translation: CACGQFPSSGANVLTF.

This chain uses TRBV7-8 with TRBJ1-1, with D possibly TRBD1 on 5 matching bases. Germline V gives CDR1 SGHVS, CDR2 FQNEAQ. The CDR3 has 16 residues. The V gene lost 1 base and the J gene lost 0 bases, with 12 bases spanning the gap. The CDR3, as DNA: TGTGCCAGCAGCTTAGGGGGCAGTGCCCTGAACACTGAAGCTTTCTTT. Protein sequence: CASSLGGSALNTEAFF.

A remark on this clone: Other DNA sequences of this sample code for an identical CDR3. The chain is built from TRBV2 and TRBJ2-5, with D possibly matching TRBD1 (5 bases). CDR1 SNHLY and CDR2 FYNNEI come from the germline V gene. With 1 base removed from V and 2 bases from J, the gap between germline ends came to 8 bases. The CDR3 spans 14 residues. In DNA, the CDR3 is TGTGCCAGCAGTGAAGATACAGGACAAGAGACCCAGTACTTC. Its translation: CASSEDTGQETQYF. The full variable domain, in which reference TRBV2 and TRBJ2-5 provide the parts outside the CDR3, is EPEVTQTPSHQVTQMGQEVILRCVPISNHLYFYWYRQILGQKVEFLVSFYNNEISEKSEIFDDQFSVERPDGSNFTLKIRSTKLEDSAMYFCASSEDTGQETQYFGPGTRLLVL.

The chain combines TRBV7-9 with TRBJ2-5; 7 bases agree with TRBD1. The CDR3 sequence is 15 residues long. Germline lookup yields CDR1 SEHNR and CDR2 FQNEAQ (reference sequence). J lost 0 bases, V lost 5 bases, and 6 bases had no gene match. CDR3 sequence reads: CASSPSRGYQETQYF. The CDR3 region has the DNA TGTGCCAGCAGCCCGAGCAGGGGGTACCAAGAGACCCAGTACTTC.

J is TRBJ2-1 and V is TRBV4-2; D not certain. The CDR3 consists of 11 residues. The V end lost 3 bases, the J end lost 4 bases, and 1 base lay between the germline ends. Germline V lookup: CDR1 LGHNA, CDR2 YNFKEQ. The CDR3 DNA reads TGTGCCAGCAGCCAGTACAATGAGCAGTTCTTC. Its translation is CASSQYNEQFF.

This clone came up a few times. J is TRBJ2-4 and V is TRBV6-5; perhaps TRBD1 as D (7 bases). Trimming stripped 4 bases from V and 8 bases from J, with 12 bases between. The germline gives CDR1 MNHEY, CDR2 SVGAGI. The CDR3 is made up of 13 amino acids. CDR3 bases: TGTGCCAGCAGTTCAGGGGGGTATGACATTCAGTACTTC. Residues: CASSSGGYDIQYF.

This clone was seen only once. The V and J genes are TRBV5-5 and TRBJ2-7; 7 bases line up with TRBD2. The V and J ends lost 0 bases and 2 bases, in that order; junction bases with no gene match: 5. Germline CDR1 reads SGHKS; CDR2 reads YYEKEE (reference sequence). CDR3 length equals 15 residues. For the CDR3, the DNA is TGTGCCAGCAGCTTGGAGAGCGGGGCAACCTACGAGCAGTACTTC. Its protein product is CASSLESGATYEQYF.

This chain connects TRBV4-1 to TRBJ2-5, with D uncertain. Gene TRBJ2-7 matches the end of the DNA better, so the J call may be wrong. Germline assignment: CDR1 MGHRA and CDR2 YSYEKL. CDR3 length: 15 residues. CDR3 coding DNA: TGCGCCAGCAGCCAAGATTTCACGAGTGGGTACGAGCAGTACTTC. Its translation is CASSQDFTSGYEQYF.